Following are 32 T cell receptor beta chains from one sample sequenced in a study of regulatory T cells in long-lasting Graves disease. Construction of the TCR beta libraries employed iRepertoire HTBI primers in conjunction with Arm-PCR of CDR3 regions. TCRdb analysed the multiplex PCR reads with MiXCR anew, one entry per CDR3 protein. This table has 500,000 or so distinct CDR3 sequences, about 16% appearing once. Time point in this sample: newly diagnosed GD, antithyroid drugs for less than 3 months. The TCR library was made from RNA that had been extracted from PBMCs in TRIzol. This sample was shared with a second study, whose subject was T cells in Graves' hyperthyroidism and ophthalmopathy.

This material consisted of peripheral blood mononuclear cells (PBMCs), taken at new diagnosis, from a patient treated with antithyroid drugs. These receptors were taken from a man aged 35 to 55 with Graves disease.

This clonotype occurred many times. This chain uses TRBV28 with TRBJ2-1, with 7 nucleotides matching TRBD2. V shed 7 bases, J shed 7 bases, and the junction held 7 bases outside the gene matches. Germline CDR1 MDHEN, CDR2 SYDVKM. The CDR3 covers 13 residues. The CDR3 protein is CASMREFGNEQFF. DNA for the CDR3: TGTGCCAGCATGCGGGAGTTTGGAAATGAGCAGTTCTTC.

This clonotype was counted ten times or more. The rearrangement uses TRBV12-3 or TRBV12-4 and TRBJ2-7; TRBD1 might be the D (5 bases). With 5 bases removed from V and 4 bases from J, the gap between germline ends came to 21 bases. CDR3 length: 16 residues. The DNA for the CDR3 is TGTGCCAGCAGTCTGGGGCGCGCTCTCGGAACGTACGAGCAGTACTTC. Residues: CASSLGRALGTYEQYF.

This clonotype came up a few times. This rearrangement joins TRBV7-3 to TRBJ2-2; TRBD2 matches at 8 bases. J gave up 3 bases and V 3 bases, and 6 bases lay outside the gene matches. CDR3 length: 16 residues. Germline-derived CDR1 and CDR2 are SGHTA and FQGTGA. CDR3 amino acids: CASSFGAGADTGELFF. The CDR3 DNA reads TGTGCCAGCAGCTTCGGAGCGGGAGCGGACACCGGGGAGCTGTTTTTT.

There are a few counts of this clonotype. The V gene is TRBV29-1, the J gene TRBJ2-7, with D unresolved. This CDR3 has 14 amino acids. V was shortened by 4 bases and J by 2 bases, with 15 bases between the two germline ends. Per germline, CDR1 SQVTM and CDR2 ANQGSEA. As DNA, the CDR3 is TGCAGCGTTGTTTTACGGAGCGACCCCTACGAGCAGTACTTC. This encodes CSVVLRSDPYEQYF.

This clonotype was picked up many times. The V call is TRBV3-1, the J call TRBJ2-3, with D perhaps matching TRBD2 (6 bases). The germline V and J ends were trimmed by 1 base and 1 base, with 9 bases remaining between them. CDR1 and CDR2 from the germline V gene are LGHDT and YNNKEL (reference sequence). CDR3 size: 15 residues. The CDR3 protein is CASSQVLAGTDTQYF. The CDR3 coding sequence is TGTGCCAGCAGCCAAGTACTAGCAGGCACAGATACGCAGTATTTT.

This clonotype has ten or more counts. The V and J genes are TRBV18 and TRBJ1-1; 10 bases map to TRBD1. With 3 bases clipped from V and 5 bases from J, the junction kept 6 bases outside the gene matches. This CDR3 contains 15 residues. The V gene's germline CDR1 is KGHSH and CDR2 LQKENI. The CDR3 sequence: CASSPGTGVGTEAFF. The CDR3 DNA sequence: TGTGCCAGCTCACCTGGGACAGGGGTGGGGACTGAAGCTTTCTTT.

This clonotype was seen ten or more times. V is TRBV12-3 or TRBV12-4 and J is TRBJ1-5; 9 bases agree with TRBD1. The trim removed 2 bases at V and 5 bases at J, leaving 4 bases unmatched. The CDR3 is made up of 15 amino acids. CDR3 region: CASSLSTGGDQPQHF. The CDR3 DNA reads as TGTGCCAGCAGTTTATCTACAGGGGGCGATCAGCCCCAGCATTTT.

This chain links TRBV15 with TRBJ1-4; weak D call: TRBD1 (6 bases). This CDR3 has 14 residues. Germline assignment: CDR1 LNHNV and CDR2 YYDKDF (reference sequence). Deletions cut 3 bases from V and 7 bases from J, with 12 bases between. The CDR3 nucleotides read TGTGCCACCAGCAGTCTCCAGGGGAGTGAAAAACTGTTTTTT. It codes for CATSSLQGSEKLFF. Based on the CDR3 plus reference TRBV15 and TRBJ1-4, the full variable domain is DAMVIQNPRYQVTQFGKPVTLSCSQTLNHNVMYWYQQKSSQAPKLLFHYYDKDFNNEADTPDNFQSRRPNTSFCFLDIRSPGLGDTAMYLCATSSLQGSEKLFFGSGTQLSVL.

This clonotype turned up a few times. V usage is TRBV9 and J usage is TRBJ1-2; TRBD1 is a possible D gene (6 bases). The germline V and J ends were trimmed by 0 bases and 2 bases, with 8 bases remaining between them. Germline V gene data show CDR1 as SGDLS and CDR2 as YYNGEE. The CDR3 loop spans 14 amino acids. Here the CDR3 DNA reads TGTGCCAGCAGCGTAGACACAGGGAACTATGGCTACACCTTC. Translating it yields CASSVDTGNYGYTF.

The chain links TRBV20-1 to TRBJ2-7; 9 bases fit TRBD1. J gave up 3 bases and V 4 bases, and 13 bases lay outside the gene matches. The germline V gene encodes CDR1 DFQATT and CDR2 SNEGSKA (reference sequence). The CDR3 covers 16 residues. The CDR3 DNA is TGCAGTGCTAAGAACCGGGACAGGGAAAACTTCTACGAGCAGTACTTC. It yields the protein CSAKNRDRENFYEQYF.

This clonotype was found many times. This sequence joins TRBV30 and TRBJ1-1, with D uncertain. The CDR3 spans 14 residues. V was pared by 0 bases and J by 2 bases, with 10 bases between. The germline gives CDR1 GTSNPN, CDR2 SVGIG (reference sequence). CDR3 region: CAWSVGMPNTEAFF. CDR3 coding DNA: TGTGCCTGGAGTGTAGGTATGCCAAACACTGAAGCTTTCTTT. The variable domain in full, with the rest retrieved from reference TRBV30 and TRBJ1-1, is SQTIHQWPATLVQPVGSPLSLECTVEGTSNPNLYWYRQAAGRGLQLLFYSVGIGQISSEVPQNLSASRPQDRQFILSSKKLLLSDSGFYLCAWSVGMPNTEAFFGQGTRLTVV.

The gene calls are TRBV6-1 and TRBJ2-7; 8 bases are shared with TRBD2. Germline loops: CDR1 MNHNS, CDR2 SASEGT. This CDR3 region has 13 residues. With V trimmed by 7 bases and J by 0 bases, 2 bases remained unmatched. CDR3 coding DNA: TGTGCCAGCACCAGCGGGAGCTCCTACGAGCAGTACTTC. Protein product: CASTSGSSYEQYF.

This clonotype was seen ten or more times. The rearrangement joins TRBV11-2 to TRBJ2-1; 10 nucleotides agree with TRBD2. Trimming removed 3 bases from V and 5 bases from J; junction bases left unmatched: 7. Germline V gives CDR1 SGHAT, CDR2 FQNNGV. The CDR3 is 16 residues long. CDR3 region: CASSFSSGGPDNEQFF. CDR3 nucleotide sequence: TGTGCCAGCAGCTTTTCTAGCGGGGGACCAGACAATGAGCAGTTCTTC.

This clonotype was recorded a few times. V usage is TRBV20-1 and J usage is TRBJ1-1; TRBD1 might be the D (6 bases). The V gene lost 6 bases and the J gene lost 1 base, with 15 bases spanning the gap. The CDR3 spans 14 residues. Germline assignment: CDR1 DFQATT and CDR2 SNEGSKA (reference sequence). The CDR3 nucleotides read TGCAGTGCCCGGGAGGGACATCAGAACACTGAAGCTTTCTTT. Encoded protein: CSAREGHQNTEAFF.

The table lists this clonotype with many counts. The V gene is TRBV10-3, the J gene TRBJ2-1; tentatively, D is TRBD2 (5 bases). CDR3 length: 13 amino acids. Germline values: CDR1 ENHRY, CDR2 SYGVKD. The V end was cut by 11 bases, the J end by 0 bases, with 11 bases between. The CDR3 DNA reads as TGTGCCGCCAGCGGCAGCTCCTACAATGAGCAGTTCTTC. It yields the protein CAASGSSYNEQFF.

This clonotype has a handful of counts. V and J are TRBV28 and TRBJ2-7, with D perhaps TRBD1 (7 bases). CDR3 length: 13 residues. Germline V gene lookup returns CDR1 MDHEN and CDR2 SYDVKM. V lost 7 bases, J lost 5 bases, and 15 bases lay in between. This chain's CDR3 is CASTAGGSHEQYF. CDR3 nucleotide sequence: TGTGCCAGCACGGCAGGGGGGTCCCACGAGCAGTACTTC.

This clonotype was seen a few times. J is TRBJ2-7 and V is TRBV6-2 or TRBV6-3; possibly TRBD2 for D (5 bases). This CDR3 region has 17 residues. Germline assignment: CDR1 MNHEY and CDR2 SVGEGT. V lost 6 bases, J lost 1 base, and 22 bases lay in between. The CDR3 nucleotides read TGTGCCAGCAGGAGGGCACAGTTAGAAATAGGGTCCTACGAGCAGTACTTC. As protein: CASRRAQLEIGSYEQYF.

This clonotype was counted between two and nine times. V usage is TRBV19 and J usage is TRBJ2-6; 7 bases agree with TRBD2. The CDR3 spans 16 residues. Germline V CDR1 and CDR2: LNHDA, SQIVND (reference sequence). V was clipped by 6 bases and J by 4 bases; unmatched bases: 9. As DNA, the CDR3 is TGTGCCAGTAGCCCCCGGGGAGGGCCCGGGGCCAACGTCCTGACTTTC. It translates to CASSPRGGPGANVLTF.

This clonotype was recorded at least ten times. The chain is built from TRBV24-1 and TRBJ2-3; D gene unclear. Germline CDR1 is KGHDR and CDR2 is SFDVKD. CDR3 length: 11 residues. V gave up 1 base and J gave up 5 bases, with 0 bases separating them. For the CDR3, the DNA is TGTGCCACCAGTGATTTAGATACGCAGTATTTT. Translating it yields CATSDLDTQYF.

The chain couples TRBV6-2 or TRBV6-3 to TRBJ2-7; TRBD2 might be the D (6 bases). Deletions cut 5 bases from V and 7 bases from J, with 18 bases between. There are 14 residues in the CDR3. Germline lookup yields CDR1 MNHEY and CDR2 SVGEGT. CDR3 in DNA: TGTGCCAGCAGTGACGGCCGGGGGTACAATGAGCAGTACTTC. Translating it yields CASSDGRGYNEQYF.

This clonotype showed up just a few times. This chain links TRBV6-5 with TRBJ1-2; D is unresolved. Germline V CDR1 and CDR2: MNHEY, SVGAGI. The length of the CDR3 is 13 residues. With 2 bases removed from V and 2 bases from J, the gap between germline ends came to 6 bases. Here the CDR3 reads CASSYAENYGYTF. For the CDR3, the DNA is TGTGCCAGCAGTTACGCGGAGAACTATGGCTACACCTTC.

The chain has TRBV29-1 and TRBJ1-2, with D uncertain. CDR1 and CDR2 (germline): SQVTM, ANQGSEA. Trimming removed 7 bases at V and 4 bases at J, with 13 bases between. This CDR3 region has 12 residues. The CDR3 here is CSALATSYGYTF. CDR3 DNA: TGCAGCGCCTTGGCCACTAGCTATGGCTACACCTTC.

V usage is TRBV12-3 or TRBV12-4 and J usage is TRBJ2-5, with 7 bases identical to TRBD2. This CDR3 has 15 amino acids. V shed 3 bases, J shed 6 bases, and the junction held 10 bases outside the gene matches. CDR3 residues: CASSLSLAAGKTQYF. The DNA for the CDR3 is TGTGCCAGCAGTTTGAGTCTAGCGGCCGGAAAGACCCAGTACTTC.

On this clonotype: Given a much more abundant clone one base away, this may be a read error. This chain connects TRBV7-9 to TRBJ1-1; the match to TRBD1 covers 7 bases. The V segment lost 5 bases and the J segment 4 bases; nucleotides outside the gene matches: 10. The CDR3 runs to 15 residues. CDR1 and CDR2 from the germline V gene are SEHNR and FQNEAQ (reference sequence). CDR3 residues: CASSPSQGMSTEAFF. CDR3 nucleotides: TGTGCCAGCAGCCCCTCACAGGGGATGAGCACTGAAGCTTTCTTT.

There are many counts of this clonotype. This chain links TRBV28 with TRBJ2-4, with no clear D. The ends were cut back, 6 bases at V and 6 bases at J, with 12 bases in the middle. This CDR3 is 13 amino acids long. From germline, CDR1 is MDHEN and CDR2 SYDVKM. CDR3 DNA sequence: TGTGCCAGCAGCCTCTCTCAGACAAACATTCAGTACTTC. This sequence encodes CASSLSQTNIQYF. The full variable domain, in which reference TRBV28 and TRBJ2-4 provide the parts outside the CDR3, is DVKVTQSSRYLVKRTGEKVFLECVQDMDHENMFWYRQDPGLGLRLIYFSYDVKMKEKGDIPEGYSVSREKKERFSLILESASTNQTSMYLCASSLSQTNIQYFGAGTRLSVL.

The V and J genes are TRBV19 and TRBJ1-4; D remains ambiguous. CDR3 length equals 14 residues. CDR1 and CDR2 from the germline V gene are LNHDA and SQIVND (reference sequence). V lost 2 bases and J 5 bases, leaving 9 bases between the germline ends. Written as DNA, the CDR3 is TGTGCCAGTAGTATATTCGGCGGGAATGAAAAACTGTTTTTT. Translating it yields CASSIFGGNEKLFF.

In its sample, this clonotype was seen many times. The chain's CDR3 is CASTERGGRAHNEQFF. The CDR3 DNA reads as TGTGCCAGCACCGAGAGGGGGGGGAGGGCCCACAATGAGCAGTTCTTC. The chain employs TRBV11-2 and TRBJ2-1; TRBD2 is a possible D gene (7 bases). CDR3 size: 16 residues. Germline CDR1 SGHAT, CDR2 FQNNGV. The V gene lost 7 bases and the J gene lost 5 bases, with 21 bases spanning the gap.

At least ten counts were recorded for this clonotype. The rearrangement links TRBV28 to TRBJ1-4; perhaps TRBD1 as D (5 bases). CDR1 and CDR2 from the germline V gene are MDHEN and SYDVKM. V gave up 4 bases and J gave up 7 bases, with 13 bases separating them. The CDR3 totals 14 residues. The CDR3 region has the DNA TGTGCCAGCAGTTCGGGGGGATTGACTGAAAAACTGTTTTTT. This encodes CASSSGGLTEKLFF.

This clonotype was found a few times. The gene calls are TRBV19 and TRBJ2-2; 7 positions match TRBD2. Germline V gene sequence: CDR1 LNHDA, CDR2 SQIVND (reference sequence). There are 14 residues in the CDR3. V was pared by 7 bases and J by 3 bases, with 5 bases of the junction left unmatched. The CDR3 loop reads CASTRRGDTGELFF. CDR3 in DNA: TGTGCCAGTACCCGCCGGGGGGACACCGGGGAGCTGTTTTTT.

The chain employs TRBV28 and TRBJ2-5, with D perhaps TRBD2 (6 bases). CDR3 size: 14 residues. Trimming left V 6 bases short and J 2 bases short, with 13 bases between. CDR1 is MDHEN and CDR2 is SYDVKM in the germline V gene. Here the CDR3 DNA reads TGTGCCAGCAGCCCGGCGGGGCTTCAAGAGACCCAGTACTTC. It codes for CASSPAGLQETQYF.

The chain recombines TRBV5-1 with TRBJ2-5, with 10 bases that match TRBD2. The CDR3 is 14 amino acids. Germline CDR1 SGHRS, CDR2 YFSETQ. Losses at the gene ends were 4 bases for V and 7 bases for J; bases not matched to a gene: 7. The CDR3 reads CASSTTSGIGTQYF. DNA of the CDR3: TGCGCCAGCAGCACAACTAGCGGGATTGGGACCCAGTACTTC. Full variable domain (missing parts from reference TRBV5-1 and TRBJ2-5): KAGVTQTPRYLIKTRGQQVTLSCSPISGHRSVSWYQQTPGQGLQFLFEYFSETQRNKGNFPGRFSGRQFSNSRSEMNVSTLELGDSALYLCASSTTSGIGTQYFGPGTRLLVL.

This clonotype was counted ten times or more. The V call is TRBV5-1, the J call TRBJ2-1; a weak D match, TRBD2 (5 bases). Germline V gene sequence: CDR1 SGHRS, CDR2 YFSETQ. V was cut by 4 bases and J by 3 bases, with 23 bases left in between. This CDR3 is built from 18 residues. The CDR3 protein is CASSGLGSQVLYYNEQFF. The CDR3 coding sequence is TGCGCCAGCAGCGGACTGGGGTCTCAGGTATTGTACTACAATGAGCAGTTCTTC.